This T cell receptor (beta chain) appears in the sequencing data of a study of Graves' ophthalmopathy and Graves' hyperthyroidism. For repertoire sequencing, the TCR beta CDR3 regions were amplified from RNA transcripts. First-round RT-PCR employed HTBI primers, with a second-round multiplex PCR after it. Using its own MiXCR run on the multiplex PCR reads, TCRdb lists one record per CDR3 protein. Of 600,000 to 650,000 distinct CDR3 sequences listed, 20% to 25% are singletons. Germline trimming cut 4 bases from V and 2 bases from J; bases unmatched to any gene: 7. Germline CDR1 is MNHNS and CDR2 is SASEGT. The CDR3 extends over 15 amino acids.

The sequence was obtained from a woman aged 18-29 years with stable Graves' hyperthyroidism. Some clones in this sample may be carry-over from other donors' samples. The chain recombines TRBV6-1 with TRBJ2-5; 7 nucleotides line up with TRBD1. The sample comprised peripheral blood. The CDR3 is CASSAKGAGQETQYF. The CDR3 nucleotides are TGTGCCAGCAGTGCGAAGGGGGCAGGGCAAGAGACCCAGTACTTC.